These T cell receptor beta chains were read from a single sample in a study of graft-versus-host responses after intestinal transplantation. These TCRs are of unknown antigen specificity. TCRdb keeps only in-frame clones here, not all; method: immunoSEQ multiplex PCR. This sample has 70,000 to 75,000 clones, with 89% found just once. The specimen comprised unstimulated CD8+ T cells sorted from spleen or lymph node cells, sampled before intestinal transplant. The receptors here all came from a human donor who received an intestinal transplant. Each CDR3 is given with its conserved first and last residue. The D gene is left open where the match is weak. Clone sizes are given selectively: once, few, many, or a class where the clone is expanded.

CDR3aa	CDR3nt	abundance	v_gene	j_gene	d_gene
CASSQVGVNTGELFF	TGCGCCAGCAGCCAAGTAGGGGTCAACACCGGGGAGCTGTTTTTT	few	TRBV4-1	TRBJ2-2	.
CASSFRTRSNEQFF	TGTGCCAGCAGCTTTAGGACTAGGAGTAACGAGCAGTTCTTC	.	TRBV5-4	TRBJ2-1	TRBD2
CASSGGEAFF	TGTGCCAGTAGTGGAGGGGAAGCTTTCTTT	.	TRBV19	TRBJ1-1	.
CASSITSGSHTDTQYF	TGTGCCAGTAGTATAACTAGCGGGAGCCACACAGATACGCAGTATTTT	.	TRBV19	TRBJ2-3	TRBD2
CASSYWAHEQYF	TGTGCCAGCAGTTACTGGGCCCACGAGCAGTACTTC	.	TRBV6-5	TRBJ2-7	.
CASSTGISYEQYF	TGTGCCTCGTCGACAGGGATTTCCTACGAGCAGTACTTC	once	TRBV28	TRBJ2-7	TRBD1
CASSQSGTGNTGELFF	TGCGCCAGCAGCCAATCGGGGACAGGGAACACCGGGGAGCTGTTTTTT	.	TRBV4-1	TRBJ2-2	TRBD1
CASSLRGYQETQYF	TGTGCCAGCAGCCTGAGGGGGTACCAAGAGACCCAGTACTTC	.	TRBV7-6	TRBJ2-5	.
CASSGLGLAGVDTGELFF	TGTGCCAGCAGTGGCTTGGGACTAGCGGGAGTGGACACCGGGGAGCTGTTTTTT	.	TRBV25-1	TRBJ2-2	TRBD2
CASSIRDRDNGELFF	TGTGCCAGTAGTATTCGGGACAGGGATAACGGGGAGCTGTTTTTT	.	TRBV19	TRBJ2-2	TRBD1
CASSLATGGYEQYF	TGTGCCAGCAGCTTAGCGACAGGGGGCTACGAGCAGTACTTC	.	TRBV7-6	TRBJ2-7	TRBD1
CASSLDGTNQETQYF	TGTGCCAGCAGCTTAGACGGGACTAACCAAGAGACCCAGTACTTC	.	TRBV7-4	TRBJ2-5	TRBD2
CASSLTRGSAGYEQYF	TGTGCCAGCAGCTTAACCCGTGGGAGTGCAGGCTACGAGCAGTACTTC	.	TRBV11-2	TRBJ2-7	.
CASSPAGGQETQYF	TGTGCCAGCAGCCCCGCAGGGGGGCAAGAGACCCAGTACTTC	.	TRBV5-6	TRBJ2-5	.
CASSAGLLYEQYF	TGTGCCAGCAGCGCCGGACTACTCTACGAGCAGTACTTC	.	TRBV7-6	TRBJ2-7	.
CASRPGQENTEAFF	TGTGCCAGCAGGCCCGGACAGGAGAACACTGAAGCTTTCTTT	.	TRBV2	TRBJ1-1	TRBD1
CASSSSTEGQVYGYTF	TGTGCCAGCAGTTCGTCGACCGAAGGACAGGTCTATGGCTACACCTTC	.	TRBV6-6	TRBJ1-2	TRBD1
CASSSLREIGNQPQHF	TGTGCCAGTAGTTCGCTTCGGGAGATAGGCAATCAGCCCCAGCATTTT	.	TRBV19	TRBJ1-5	.
CASSSRNTEAFF	TGTGCCAGCAGCTCCCGTAATACTGAAGCTTTCTTT	.	TRBV5-4	TRBJ1-1	.
CASSQETSWGELFF	TGCGCCAGCAGCCAAGAGACTAGCTGGGGGGAGCTGTTTTTT	.	TRBV4-1	TRBJ2-2	TRBD2
CASSLGTGGAETQYF	TGTGCCAGCAGCTTGGGGACAGGGGGGGCAGAGACCCAGTACTTC	.	TRBV5-6	TRBJ2-5	TRBD1
CASITAEGYYGYTF	TGTGCCAGCATCACCGCGGAGGGTTACTATGGCTACACCTTC	.	TRBV28	TRBJ1-2	.
CASSLSAGSYEQYF	TGTGCCAGCAGCTTATCGGCAGGGTCCTACGAGCAGTACTTC	once	TRBV13	TRBJ2-7	.
CASSPDGGPEQYF	TGCGCCAGCAGTCCGGACGGGGGGCCCGAGCAGTACTTC	.	TRBV5-1	TRBJ2-7	.
CASSLGEGATNEKLFF	TGCGCCAGCAGCTTGGGAGAAGGGGCAACTAATGAAAAACTGTTTTTT	.	TRBV5-1	TRBJ1-4	.
CASSPGTGPYNEQFF	TGTGCCAGCAGCCCCGGGACAGGGCCCTACAATGAGCAGTTCTTC	few	TRBV5-8	TRBJ2-1	TRBD1
CASSEASGDYGYTF	TGTGCCAGCAGTGAAGCGTCAGGGGACTATGGCTACACCTTC	.	TRBV6-1	TRBJ1-2	.
CASSLSGDTQYF	TGTGCCAGCAGCTTATCAGGGGATACGCAGTATTTT	.	TRBV5-6	TRBJ2-3	.
CASSLSNRETEAFF	TGTGCCAGCAGTTTATCGAATAGGGAGACTGAAGCTTTCTTT	.	TRBV27	TRBJ1-1	.
CASSWLRTGITYEQYF	TGTGCCAGCAGCTGGCTTAGGACAGGGATTACCTACGAGCAGTACTTC	once	TRBV5-5	TRBJ2-7	TRBD1
CASSPTSDPRYEQFF	TGCGCCAGCAGCCCGACTAGCGACCCACGCTATGAGCAGTTCTTC	.	TRBV4-1	TRBJ2-1	TRBD2
CSVRQGGYEQYF	TGCAGCGTAAGACAGGGGGGCTACGAGCAGTACTTC	.	TRBV29-1	TRBJ2-7	TRBD1
CSVANTGQASYEQYF	TGCAGCGTCGCTAACACGGGACAGGCCTCTTACGAGCAGTACTTC	.	TRBV29-1	TRBJ2-7	TRBD1
CASSIVGGSNQPQHF	TGTGCCAGCAGCATAGTGGGAGGGAGCAATCAGCCCCAGCATTTT	.	TRBV11-2	TRBJ1-5	.
CASSKGDRTDTQYF	TGCGCCAGCAGCAAGGGGGATCGCACAGATACGCAGTATTTT	.	TRBV5-1	TRBJ2-3	.
CACPGGYEQYF	TGTGCCTGTCCAGGGGGCTACGAGCAGTACTTC	once	TRBV30	TRBJ2-7	TRBD1
CASRPTSSYGYTF	TGTGCCAGCAGGCCGACCTCTAGCTATGGCTACACCTTC	.	TRBV28	TRBJ1-2	.
CASSGTRYEQYF	TGTGCCAGCAGTGGGACACGATACGAGCAGTACTTC	.	TRBV6-1	TRBJ2-7	.
CAIRTTGADEQYF	TGTGCCATCCGCACAACAGGGGCCGACGAGCAGTACTTC	.	TRBV10-3	TRBJ2-7	TRBD1
CASSLSIRQNTEAFF	TGTGCCAGCAGCCTGTCGATCAGGCAGAACACTGAAGCTTTCTTT	.	TRBV7-9	TRBJ1-1	.
CSVESQQGGREGLPYEQYF	TGCAGCGTTGAGAGCCAACAGGGAGGGAGGGAGGGTCTACCCTACGAGCAGTACTTC	.	TRBV29-1	TRBJ2-7	.
CASSFRSTSDSAPYEQYF	TGTGCCAGCAGCTTCCGTTCGACATCGGACAGTGCTCCCTACGAGCAGTACTTC	.	TRBV7-9	TRBJ2-7	.
CASSSNSGTGELFF	TGTGCCAGCAGCTCGAACTCAGGGACCGGGGAGCTGTTTTTT	.	TRBV6-5	TRBJ2-2	.
CASSLPQGAFDFNNEQFF	TGCGCCAGCAGCTTGCCACAGGGGGCGTTCGACTTCAACAATGAGCAGTTCTTC	.	TRBV5-1	TRBJ2-1	TRBD1
CASSRDRGGSPLHF	TGTGCCAGCAGCCGGGACAGGGGAGGTTCACCCCTCCACTTT	.	TRBV7-2	TRBJ1-6	TRBD1
CASSLSWDSNYEQYF	TGTGCCAGCAGTTTATCGTGGGACAGTAACTACGAGCAGTACTTC	.	TRBV27	TRBJ2-7	TRBD1
CASSSRDRRGNEQFF	TGTGCCAGCAGCTCCAGGGACAGACGGGGCAATGAGCAGTTCTTC	.	TRBV7-9	TRBJ2-1	TRBD1
CASSRTGVGGEQYF	TGTGCCAGCAGCCGGACAGGGGTCGGGGGCGAGCAGTACTTC	.	TRBV14	TRBJ2-7	TRBD1
CACQGALLDGYTF	TGTGCCTGCCAGGGGGCGTTATTGGATGGCTACACCTTC	.	TRBV30	TRBJ1-2	TRBD1
CASSLRGRETQYF	TGTGCCAGCAGTTTACGCGGAAGAGAGACCCAGTACTTC	.	TRBV27	TRBJ2-5	.
CASSLVAGEGQPQHF	TGCGCCAGCAGCTTGGTCGCGGGGGAAGGGCAGCCCCAGCATTTT	.	TRBV5-1	TRBJ1-5	.
CASSSYHNSPLHF	TGTGCCAGCAGTTCCTACCACAATTCACCCCTCCACTTT	.	TRBV6-5	TRBJ1-6	.
CASSFGQGGEQYF	TGTGCCAGCAGCTTCGGACAGGGGGGCGAGCAGTACTTC	.	TRBV5-4	TRBJ2-7	TRBD1